This T cell receptor beta chain was documented in a study of early T cells in non-severe SARS-CoV-2 infection (dated by TCRdb to the early 2020s). A note on the overall study: Bulk RNA from unsorted whole blood was used for TCR sequencing, so alpha and beta chains could not be paired. The study at large found these results: Matching against VDJdb was skewed toward anti-spike CD8 responses, likely underestimated virus-specific expansions, and missed private and CD4 specificities.

Libraries were prepared through 5' RACE. Sequenced using a NextSeq 500. The TCR library protocol attached unique molecular identifiers to individual cDNA molecules to correct for sequencing error and PCR bias. Both TCR alpha and beta chains were sequenced, and tight co-correlation was observed between alpha and beta sequence abundances in each sample. Processing in the source paper ran as follows. Decombinator V4 was used to perform V gene, J gene and CDR3 annotation of TCR sequences. TCRs were defined as expanded if a significant change between any two time points was detected under a Poisson model with p below 0.0001. Abundances of TCRs were expressed as counts per million after normalisation to the total number of TCRs sequenced in each sample. TRAV1-2 paired with TRAJ12, TRAJ20 or TRAJ33 defined MAIT TCRs, while TRAV10 paired with TRAJ18 defined iNKT TCRs. VDJdb, accessed 1 November 2021, was searched for CMV, EBV and SARS-CoV-2 annotated TCRs, excluding TCRs annotated for multiple antigens. TCRdb redid the processing of the public reads, applying fastp at Q25 and MiXCR, and retained in-frame beta chains. One record per CDR3 amino acid sequence lists the most common genes and DNA. The V and J calls reflect TCRdb's pipeline rather than the authors' work. Present in this sample are about 22,000 distinct CDR3 sequences, approximately 3.8% of which were seen just once. The ten largest clones capture around 5.6% of the sample.

There are many counts of this clonotype. Its antigen specificity is not known. There are no base qualities to consult, and no much larger clone falls within one base. From the germline V gene, CDR1 is SGHRS and CDR2 is YFSETQ. CDR3 length: 13 amino acids, cysteine to phenylalanine. Just the 39-base CDR3 DNA is kept, in frame starting at base 1. Unmatched junction bases come to 2, with V trimmed by 4 bases and J by 3 bases. This was a case-control study nested in a cohort of healthcare workers in London, UK, who had nasopharyngeal swab PCR tests and blood samples taken every week. Healthcare workers were recruited between 23 and 31 March 2020, during the week of the UK lockdown, and were followed weekly for up to roughly 15 weeks.

The material sequenced was whole blood. The clonotype originates from an adult who was a healthcare worker with PCR-confirmed SARS-CoV-2 infection or an uninfected control (not recorded which). The chain is assembled from TRBV5-1 and TRBJ2-7, with TRBD1 matching 9 junction bases. The nucleotide sequence reads as follows: TGCGCCAGCAGCCGGACAGGGGTCTACGAGCAGTACTTC. The resulting protein is CASSRTGVYEQYF.